Here is one T cell receptor (beta chain) with its context. Germline assignment: CDR1 SGHTA and CDR2 FQGNSA. CDR3 length: 16 residues. TCRdb re-called the 5' RACE reads and catalogs CDR3 proteins one per entry, DNA excluded. The sample has just over 300,000 distinct CDR3 sequences; the top ten hold 5.6%. Staff drew a roughly 2.5 ml blood sample from each donor. These data are taken from a study of monozygotic twins with inflammatory bowel disease. The sequencing sample was made of blood. The V and J genes are TRBV7-2 and TRBJ1-2. The source is a human donor with ulcerative colitis or Crohn's disease, or a healthy co-twin of an affected twin (not recorded which). CDR3 loop: CASSLEGLDRSYGYTF.